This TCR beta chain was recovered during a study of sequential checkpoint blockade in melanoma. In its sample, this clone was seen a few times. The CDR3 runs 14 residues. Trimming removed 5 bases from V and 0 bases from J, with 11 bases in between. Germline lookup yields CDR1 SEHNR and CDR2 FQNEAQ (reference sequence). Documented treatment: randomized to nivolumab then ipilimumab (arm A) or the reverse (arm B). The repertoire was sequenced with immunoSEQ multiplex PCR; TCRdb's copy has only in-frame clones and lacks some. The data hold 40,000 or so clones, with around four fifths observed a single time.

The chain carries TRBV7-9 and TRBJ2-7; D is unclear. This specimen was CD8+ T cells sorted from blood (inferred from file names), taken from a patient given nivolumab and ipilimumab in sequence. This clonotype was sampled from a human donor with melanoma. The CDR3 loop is CASSLSVRSYEQYF. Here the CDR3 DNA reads TGTGCCAGCAGCCTTTCAGTCCGCTCCTACGAGCAGTACTTC.